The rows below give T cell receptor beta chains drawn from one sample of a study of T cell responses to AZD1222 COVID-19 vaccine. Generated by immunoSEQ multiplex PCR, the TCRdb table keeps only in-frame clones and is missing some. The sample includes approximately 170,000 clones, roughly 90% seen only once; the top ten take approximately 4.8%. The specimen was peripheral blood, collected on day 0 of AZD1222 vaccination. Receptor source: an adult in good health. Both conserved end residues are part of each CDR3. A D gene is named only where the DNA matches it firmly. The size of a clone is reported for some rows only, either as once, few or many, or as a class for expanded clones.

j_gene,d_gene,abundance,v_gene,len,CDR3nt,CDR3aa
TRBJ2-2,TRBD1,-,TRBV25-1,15,TGTGCCAGCACCGGAACGGACAGGTCCACCGGGGAGCTGTTTTTT,CASTGTDRSTGELFF
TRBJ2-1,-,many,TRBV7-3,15,TGTGCCAGCAGCCCCCTCGGTGGCTCCTACAATGAGCAGTTCTTC,CASSPLGGSYNEQFF
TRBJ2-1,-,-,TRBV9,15,TGTGCCAGCAGCGTAGATTCCGGCTCCTACAATGAGCAGTTCTTC,CASSVDSGSYNEQFF
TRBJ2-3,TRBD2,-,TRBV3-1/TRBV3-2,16,TGTGCCAGCAGCCAGAGGACTAGCGGGAGCACAGATACGCAGTATTTT,CASSQRTSGSTDTQYF
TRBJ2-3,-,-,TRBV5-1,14,TGCGCCAGCAGCCACAGGGGGAGGGAAGATACGCAGTATTTT,CASSHRGREDTQYF
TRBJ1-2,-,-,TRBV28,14,TGTGCCAGCACCCGACGGGACATGTTAAGAGGCTACACCTTC,CASTRRDMLRGYTF
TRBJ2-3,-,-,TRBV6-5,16,TGTGCCAGCAGTTACTCGAGGCACCGAAGCACAGATACGCAGTATTTT,CASSYSRHRSTDTQYF
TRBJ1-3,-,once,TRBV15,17,TGTGCCACCAGCAGAGATACGGGGGGCATCTCTGGAAACACCATATATTTT,CATSRDTGGISGNTIYF
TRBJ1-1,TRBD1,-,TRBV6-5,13,TGTGCCAGCAGGGACAGGGGGTCCACTGAAGCTTTCTTT,CASRDRGSTEAFF
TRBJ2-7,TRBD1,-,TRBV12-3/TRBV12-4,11,TGTGCCAGCAGTAGGGACAGCGAGCAGTACTTC,CASSRDSEQYF
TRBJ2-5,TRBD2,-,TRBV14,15,TGTGCCAGCAGCCTAACTAGCGGCAATCAAGAGACCCAGTACTTC,CASSLTSGNQETQYF
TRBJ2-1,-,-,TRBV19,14,TGTGCCAGTACCACTAGCAGGGGGTACTATGAGCAGTTCTTC,CASTTSRGYYEQFF
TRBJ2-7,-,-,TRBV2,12,TGTGCCAGCAGCCCAGGGGTCCACGAGCAGTACTTC,CASSPGVHEQYF
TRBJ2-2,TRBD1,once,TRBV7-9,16,TGTGCCAGCAGCCCATCCGGGACAGGGAACACCGGGGAGCTGTTTTTT,CASSPSGTGNTGELFF
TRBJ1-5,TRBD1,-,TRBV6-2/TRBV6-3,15,TGTGCCAGCAGCCGGGGACAGGGAAGCTGGCAGCCCCAGCATTTT,CASSRGQGSWQPQHF
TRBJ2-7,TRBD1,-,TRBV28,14,TGTGCCAGCACCCCGGGACAGGGCCCCTACGAGCAGTACTTC,CASTPGQGPYEQYF
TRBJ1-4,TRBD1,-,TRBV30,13,TGTGCCTGGCACGGGACAGTTAATGAAAAACTGTTTTTT,CAWHGTVNEKLFF
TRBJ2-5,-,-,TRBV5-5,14,TGTGCCAGCAGCCCCCGGACAGTGCGGGAGACCCAGTACTTC,CASSPRTVRETQYF
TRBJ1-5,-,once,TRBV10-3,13,TGTGCCATCATGCGGGGGATCAATCAGCCCCAGCATTTT,CAIMRGINQPQHF
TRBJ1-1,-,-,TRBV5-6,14,TGTGCCAGCAGCTTCGTTGTACGGAACACTGAAGCTTTCTTT,CASSFVVRNTEAFF
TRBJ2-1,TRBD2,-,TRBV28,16,TGTGCCAGCAGCAGACCTTTAGCGGGTATCTACAATGAGCAGTTCTTC,CASSRPLAGIYNEQFF
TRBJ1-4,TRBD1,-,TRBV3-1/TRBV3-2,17,TGTGCCAGCAGCCGCCGGGACAGGGGGCGCCTAAATGAAAAACTGTTTTTT,CASSRRDRGRLNEKLFF
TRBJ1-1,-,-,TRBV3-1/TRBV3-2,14,TGTGCCAGCAGCCACCGGGCGACAAACACTGAAGCTTTCTTT,CASSHRATNTEAFF
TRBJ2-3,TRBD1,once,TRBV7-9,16,TGTGCCAGCAGCTTATCACGGACAGGCTACGCAGATACGCAGTATTTT,CASSLSRTGYADTQYF
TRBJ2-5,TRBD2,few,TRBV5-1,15,TGCGCCAGCAGCTTGGGCGGGAGTAATGACGAGACCCAGTACTTC,CASSLGGSNDETQYF
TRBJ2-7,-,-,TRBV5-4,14,TGTGCCAGCAGCTTGACCCGAGGCCCCTACGAGCAGTACTTC,CASSLTRGPYEQYF
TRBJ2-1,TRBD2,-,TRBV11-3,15,TGTGCCAGCAGCTCCCGGACTAGCGGGTTGAATGAGCAGTTCTTC,CASSSRTSGLNEQFF
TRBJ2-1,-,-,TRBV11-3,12,TGTGCCAGCAGCCTCGCCGGGGTCTCTTCGGTCTTC,CASSLAGVSSVF
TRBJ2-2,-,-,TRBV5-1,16,TGCGCCAGCAGCCAATCTAGCCACACGAACACCGGGGAGCTGTTTTTT,CASSQSSHTNTGELFF
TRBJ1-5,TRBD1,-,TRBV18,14,TGTGCCAGCTCACCGGGGACAGGGAATCAGCCCCAGCATTTT,CASSPGTGNQPQHF
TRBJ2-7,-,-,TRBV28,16,TGTGCCAGCAGGCGGGACTCTTCAAACCCCCTAGGGGAGCAGTACTTC,CASRRDSSNPLGEQYF
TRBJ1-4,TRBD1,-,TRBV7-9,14,TGTGCCAGCAGCGCGGGGACAGATAAAGAAAAACTGTTTTTT,CASSAGTDKEKLFF
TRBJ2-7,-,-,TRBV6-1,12,TGTGCCAGCAGTGAAATGGCGGGGAGAGGAACCTTC,CASSEMAGRGTF
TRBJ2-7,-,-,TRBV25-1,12,TGTGCCAGCACGAGGGGTGGGTACGAGCAGTACTTC,CASTRGGYEQYF
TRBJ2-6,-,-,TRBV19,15,TGTGCCAGTACCCCCCCCGGATTGGGGGCCAACGTCCTGACTTTC,CASTPPGLGANVLTF
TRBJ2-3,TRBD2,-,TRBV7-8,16,TGTGCCAGCAGCTTAGGGAGCGGGAGGGAAACAGATACGCAGTATTTT,CASSLGSGRETDTQYF
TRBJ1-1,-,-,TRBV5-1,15,TGCGCCAGCAGCTTGGCACAGGGTACAGGTACTGAAGCTTTCTTT,CASSLAQGTGTEAFF
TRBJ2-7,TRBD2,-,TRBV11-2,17,TGTGCCAGCAGCTTAGCGTTTAGACTAGCGGACCCCTCAGAGCAGTACTTC,CASSLAFRLADPSEQYF
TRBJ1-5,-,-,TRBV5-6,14,TGTGCCAGCAGCTTTGGGCAGCTGTATCAGCCCCAGCATTTT,CASSFGQLYQPQHF
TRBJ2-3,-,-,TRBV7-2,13,TGTGCCAGCAGCTTCCAGGGGACAGATACGCAGTATTTT,CASSFQGTDTQYF
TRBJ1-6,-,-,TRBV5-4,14,TGTGCCAGCCAGACCTCCGTAGGGAAGTCACCCCTCCACTTT,CASQTSVGKSPLHF
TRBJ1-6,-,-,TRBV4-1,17,TGCGCCAGCAGCCAAGTAAATAGGCACTCCTATAATTCACCCCTCCACTTT,CASSQVNRHSYNSPLHF
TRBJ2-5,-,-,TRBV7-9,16,TGTGCCAGCAGCTTACCGAGCGGGACACATCAAGAGACCCAGTACTTC,CASSLPSGTHQETQYF
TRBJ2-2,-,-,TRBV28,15,TGTGCCAGCAGTTTGGGGGGCCTAGTTCCCGGGGAGCTGTTTTTT,CASSLGGLVPGELFF
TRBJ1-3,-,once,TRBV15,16,TGTGCCACCAGCAGCTCCTGGACGCCTTCTGGAAACACCATATATTTT,CATSSSWTPSGNTIYF
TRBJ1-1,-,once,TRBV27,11,TGTGCCAGCGGCCGCACCGTTGAAGCTTTCTTT,CASGRTVEAFF
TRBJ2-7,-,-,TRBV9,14,TGTGCCAGCAGCGTAGTGAGCGTACTCTACGAGCAGTACTTC,CASSVVSVLYEQYF
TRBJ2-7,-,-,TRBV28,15,TGTGCCAGCAGTTCCCATCTACCGGGACGTTACGAGCAGTACTTC,CASSSHLPGRYEQYF
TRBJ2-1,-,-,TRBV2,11,TGTGCCAGCAGTGTTAGCAATGAGCAGTTCTTC,CASSVSNEQFF
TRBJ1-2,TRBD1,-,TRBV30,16,TGTGCCTGGATAACGGGACAGGGGGCCTCTAACTATGGCTACACCTTC,CAWITGQGASNYGYTF
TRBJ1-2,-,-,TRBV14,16,TGTGCCAGCAGCCAATACCTGAACCCCGGACGTGGGGGCTACACCTTC,CASSQYLNPGRGGYTF
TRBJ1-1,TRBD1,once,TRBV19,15,TGTGCCAGTAGTGCCAGACAGGGGGTGAACACTGAAGCTTTCTTT,CASSARQGVNTEAFF
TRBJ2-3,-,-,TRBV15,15,TGTGCCACCAGCAGAGGAGCTAGCGGCACAGATACGCAGTATTTT,CATSRGASGTDTQYF
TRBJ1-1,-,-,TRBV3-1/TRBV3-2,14,TGTGCCAGCAGCCAAGGGAAGTGGAACACTGAAGCTTTCTTT,CASSQGKWNTEAFF